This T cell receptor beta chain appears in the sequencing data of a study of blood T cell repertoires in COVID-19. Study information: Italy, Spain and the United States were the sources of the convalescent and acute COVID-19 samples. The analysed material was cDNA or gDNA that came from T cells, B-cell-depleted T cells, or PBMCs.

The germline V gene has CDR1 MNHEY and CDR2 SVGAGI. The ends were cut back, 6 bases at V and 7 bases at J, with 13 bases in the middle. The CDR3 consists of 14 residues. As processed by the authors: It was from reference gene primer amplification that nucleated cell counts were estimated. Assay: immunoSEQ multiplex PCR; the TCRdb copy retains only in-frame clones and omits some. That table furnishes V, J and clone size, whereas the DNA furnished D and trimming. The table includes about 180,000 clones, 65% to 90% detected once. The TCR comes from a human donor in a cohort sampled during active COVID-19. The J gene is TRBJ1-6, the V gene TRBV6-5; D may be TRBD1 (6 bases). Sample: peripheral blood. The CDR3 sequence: CASRLQGGNSPLHF. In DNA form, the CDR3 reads TGTGCCAGCAGGCTACAGGGTGGAAATTCACCCCTCCACTTT.